This is a list of T cell receptor beta chains from one sample in a study of blood T cells in healthy people across ages. TCRdb passed the 5' RACE reads through MiXCR, listing each CDR3 protein once. Of roughly 800,000 distinct CDR3 sequences in the sample, around 25% were seen once. The same sample was also studied in work on T cells of mothers and their children.

Sequences were obtained from blood. These receptors came from a boy under 18 in good health. Both conserved end residues are part of each CDR3. Fields, in order: J gene, clone size, D gene, V gene, CDR3 DNA, CDR3 protein. A D gene is named only where the DNA matches it firmly. Clone size is given for some rows only: seen once, a few or many times, or a class if the clone is expanded.

>TRBJ2-2|NA|NA|TRBV6-2/TRBV6-3
TGTGCCAGCAGTAAACCAGGGGTCGGGACCGGGGAGCTGTTTTTT
CASSKPGVGTGELFF
>TRBJ2-7|few|TRBD2|TRBV7-9
TGTGCCAGCAGCCCTCGGACTAGATTCGAGCAGTACTTC
CASSPRTRFEQYF
>TRBJ2-2|NA|NA|TRBV7-9
TGTGCCAGCAGCTGGCCTTTGACGAACACCGGGGAGCTGTTTTTT
CASSWPLTNTGELFF
>TRBJ2-2|NA|TRBD2|TRBV7-9
TGTGCCAGCAGCGATGGACTAGCGGGAGGGCCTAGGACCGGGGAGCTGTTTTTT
CASSDGLAGGPRTGELFF
>TRBJ1-2|few|NA|TRBV2
TGTGCCAGCAGTGAAGTAGGCAGGGTCGATGGCTACACCTTC
CASSEVGRVDGYTF
>TRBJ2-5|NA|NA|TRBV11-1
TGTGCCAGCAGCTTGCCCGTCGGGCAAGAGACCCAGTACTTC
CASSLPVGQETQYF
>TRBJ2-7|NA|TRBD2|TRBV15
TGTGCCACCAGCAGCGAAAGGGAGGGGACCTACGAGCAGTACTTC
CATSSEREGTYEQYF
>TRBJ2-2|few|NA|TRBV29-1
TGCAGCGTTGAAGGTCGGGCGGGGATGAACACCGGGGGGCTGTTTTTT
CSVEGRAGMNTGGLFF
>TRBJ2-5|NA|NA|TRBV6-5
TGTGCCAGCAGTTACTCGATTTCAGTCCAAGAGACCCAGTACTTC
CASSYSISVQETQYF
>TRBJ2-2|NA|NA|TRBV4-2
TGTGCCAGCAGCCAGGGTCCTTGGGAAGGGGAGCTGTTTTTT
CASSQGPWEGELFF
>TRBJ1-2|NA|NA|TRBV6-1
TGTGCCAGCAGCGAATACAGGGTCCATGGCTACACCTTC
CASSEYRVHGYTF
>TRBJ2-5|NA|NA|TRBV10-3
TGTGCCATCAGTGAGTCGCCGGAGACCCAGTACTTC
CAISESPETQYF
>TRBJ1-3|NA|NA|TRBV7-2
TGTGCCGGCAGCTTGGCTGGAAACACCATATATTTT
CAGSLAGNTIYF
>TRBJ2-2|few|NA|TRBV7-3
TGTGCCAGCAGCTCCCCACTAGAGACCGGGGAGCTGTTTTTT
CASSSPLETGELFF
>TRBJ2-3|NA|NA|TRBV7-2
TGTGCCAGCAGCCAAACAGGCCACCACACAGATACGCAGTATTTT
CASSQTGHHTDTQYF
>TRBJ2-1|few|TRBD2|TRBV6-2/TRBV6-3
TGTGCCAGCAGTTACCTTGGCGGGGGGGCCCACAATGAGCAGTTCTTC
CASSYLGGGAHNEQFF
>TRBJ2-3|NA|NA|TRBV5-1
TGCGCCAGCGCAACCTCGGGAGCTCGGGATACGCAGTATTTT
CASATSGARDTQYF
>TRBJ1-1|NA|NA|TRBV2
TGTGCCAGCAGTGAAAAAGGGTTTTGGTACACTGAAGCTTTCTTT
CASSEKGFWYTEAFF
>TRBJ2-1|few|NA|TRBV20-1
TGCAGTGCTAGACCTAGAGGGGTCCCCTACAATGAGCAGTTCTTC
CSARPRGVPYNEQFF
>TRBJ2-7|few|TRBD1|TRBV11-2
TGTGCCAGCAGCTGGGACAGGACTGCTGTTGGGACGTACTTC
CASSWDRTAVGTYF
>TRBJ2-1|NA|NA|TRBV6-4
TGTGCCAGCAGTGCAGGGGCCCCGAATGAGCAGTTCTTC
CASSAGAPNEQFF
>TRBJ2-7|once|TRBD1|TRBV7-9
TGTGCCAGCAGCCCCACAGGGGGGACCTACGAGCAGTACTTC
CASSPTGGTYEQYF
>TRBJ2-5|NA|TRBD2|TRBV5-6
TGTGCCAGCAGCGACGGACAGCGGGAGCAGTACTTC
CASSDGQREQYF
>TRBJ1-2|few|NA|TRBV12-3/TRBV12-4
TGTGCCAGCACGGACTTTAACTATGGCTACACCTTC
CASTDFNYGYTF
>TRBJ2-3|NA|NA|TRBV5-8
TGTGCCAGCAAGAAGGAGCGTAGCACAGATACGCAGTATTTT
CASKKERSTDTQYF
>TRBJ1-1|few|NA|TRBV7-9
TGTGCCAGCAGCCCTTGGGGGCGTAACACTGAAGCTTTCTTT
CASSPWGRNTEAFF
>TRBJ2-7|NA|TRBD2|TRBV3-1
TGTGCCAGCAGCCAAATGGGACTACTCTCCTACGAGCAGTACTTC
CASSQMGLLSYEQYF
>TRBJ2-7|NA|TRBD2|TRBV7-2
TGTGCCAGCAGCCACGATGGGGCGGGAGGATCCTACGAGCAGTACTTC
CASSHDGAGGSYEQYF
>TRBJ2-1|many|NA|TRBV12-3/TRBV12-4
TGTGCCAGCAGGACAGGAAGCTCCTACAATGAGCAGTTCTTC
CASRTGSSYNEQFF
>TRBJ1-6|NA|NA|TRBV14
TGTGCCAGCAGCCAAATTGGGGTTTCACCCCTCCACTTT
CASSQIGVSPLHF
>TRBJ2-1|NA|NA|TRBV20-1
TGCAGTGCTTTCGACCGGGACCCAGCGGCGCAGTTCTTC
CSAFDRDPAAQFF
>TRBJ1-4|many|NA|TRBV12-3/TRBV12-4
TGTGCCAGCAGTTTACATAGTGGTGAAAAACTGTTTTTT
CASSLHSGEKLFF
>TRBJ2-3|few|NA|TRBV12-3/TRBV12-4
TGTGCTAGCACCCGAACTAAGTATTACAAGTCAGATACGCAGTATTTT
CASTRTKYYKSDTQYF
>TRBJ2-7|few|TRBD2|TRBV27
TGTGCCAGCAGTCCACTAGCGGAGTCCTACGAGCAGTACTTC
CASSPLAESYEQYF
>TRBJ2-7|few|NA|TRBV7-2
TGTGCCAGCAGCCTCCTTGGGGCATCCTACGAGCAGTACTTC
CASSLLGASYEQYF
>TRBJ1-2|few|TRBD1|TRBV6-2/TRBV6-3
TGTGCCAGCAGTTACTCGAGCCAGGGGGCTTGGTCTGGCTACACCTTC
CASSYSSQGAWSGYTF
>TRBJ2-7|few|TRBD2|TRBV20-1
TGCAGTGCTAGAGAGACTAGCGGGAGATACGAGCAGTACTTC
CSARETSGRYEQYF
>TRBJ2-7|few|TRBD2|TRBV7-8
TGTGCCAGCGGCCAGCGCGGGAGGGCCTACGAGCAGTACTTC
CASGQRGRAYEQYF
>TRBJ1-4|NA|TRBD1|TRBV20-1
TGCAGTGCTTCGACAGGGGAGGTTCGAAAACTGTTTTTT
CSASTGEVRKLFF
>TRBJ1-1|few|NA|TRBV9
TGTGCCAGCAGCGTAGTCCGCGGAACTGAAGCTTTCTTT
CASSVVRGTEAFF
>TRBJ2-7|few|NA|TRBV28
TGTGCCAGCAGTTTTCATAGATACGAGCAGTACTTC
CASSFHRYEQYF
>TRBJ2-1|NA|TRBD2|TRBV28
TGTGCCAGCAGCATCGTGATGGGACTAGCGGATCCCCGGAGCTCCCACAATGAGCAGTTCTTC
CASSIVMGLADPRSSHNEQFF
>TRBJ1-1|few|NA|TRBV10-2
TGCGCCAGCAGTGAGTCGAACGGCAGGAACACTGAAGCTTTCTTT
CASSESNGRNTEAFF
>TRBJ2-2|NA|TRBD1|TRBV24-1
TGTGCCACCAGTGACCAACCGGGACAGGGGGTTTTCGGGGAGCTGTTTTTT
CATSDQPGQGVFGELFF
>TRBJ2-6|few|TRBD1|TRBV6-2/TRBV6-3
TGTGCCAGTGGACAGGGGGCTGTTGGGGCCAACGTCCTGACTTTC
CASGQGAVGANVLTF
>TRBJ2-7|few|NA|TRBV14
TGTGCCAGCAGCCCCTCCTCCGCGTACGAGCAGTACTTC
CASSPSSAYEQYF
>TRBJ2-1|NA|TRBD2|TRBV20-1
TGCAGTGCTAGGGTTAGCGGGTCAACCTCCTACAATGAGCAGTTCTTC
CSARVSGSTSYNEQFF
>TRBJ2-5|NA|NA|TRBV27
TGTGCCAGCAGTTTAGATCTCCGGGACTCCCAAGAGACCCAGTACTTC
CASSLDLRDSQETQYF
>TRBJ2-3|NA|TRBD1|TRBV5-1
TGCGCCAGCAGCTTCGGGGACAGGGAAACAGATACGCAGTATTTT
CASSFGDRETDTQYF
>TRBJ2-1|few|NA|TRBV12-3/TRBV12-4
TGTGCCAGCAGTACAGAGGGGAGCTCCTACAATGAGCAGTTCTTC
CASSTEGSSYNEQFF
>TRBJ2-7|NA|TRBD1|TRBV27
TGTGCCAGCAGTTTACAACAGGGGTTCTCCTACGAGCAGTACTTC
CASSLQQGFSYEQYF
>TRBJ2-7|few|NA|TRBV12-3/TRBV12-4
TGTGCCAGCAGTTTTTCGAGTTCCGAGCAGTACTTC
CASSFSSSEQYF
>TRBJ2-5|few|TRBD2|TRBV20-1
TGCAGTACGACCGTAGGGGTGGGAGGGCAAGAGACCCAGTACTTC
CSTTVGVGGQETQYF
>TRBJ1-4|few|NA|TRBV5-1
TGCGCCAGCAGCCTCTCCGGGACCCCGGAGGAAAAACTGTTTTTT
CASSLSGTPEEKLFF
>TRBJ2-2|few|NA|TRBV5-1
TGCGCCAGCAAATGGGGGCTATACACCGGGGAGCTGTTTTTT
CASKWGLYTGELFF
>TRBJ2-3|NA|NA|TRBV12-3/TRBV12-4
TGTGCCAGCAGTTTAGGACGGACCAGACTTGTGGACACAGATACGCAGTCTTTT
CASSLGRTRLVDTDTQSF
>TRBJ2-1|NA|NA|TRBV6-5
TGTGCCAGCAGTTCCCCGAGGACGGTGGGGAATGAGCAGTTCTTC
CASSSPRTVGNEQFF
>TRBJ2-3|few|TRBD1|TRBV29-1
TGCAGCGTTGATTACACCAGGGGGCTAGGAGATACGCAGTATTTT
CSVDYTRGLGDTQYF
>TRBJ2-3|NA|NA|TRBV7-9
TGTGCCAGCAGCCCACAAGAGGGTACGCAGTATTTT
CASSPQEGTQYF